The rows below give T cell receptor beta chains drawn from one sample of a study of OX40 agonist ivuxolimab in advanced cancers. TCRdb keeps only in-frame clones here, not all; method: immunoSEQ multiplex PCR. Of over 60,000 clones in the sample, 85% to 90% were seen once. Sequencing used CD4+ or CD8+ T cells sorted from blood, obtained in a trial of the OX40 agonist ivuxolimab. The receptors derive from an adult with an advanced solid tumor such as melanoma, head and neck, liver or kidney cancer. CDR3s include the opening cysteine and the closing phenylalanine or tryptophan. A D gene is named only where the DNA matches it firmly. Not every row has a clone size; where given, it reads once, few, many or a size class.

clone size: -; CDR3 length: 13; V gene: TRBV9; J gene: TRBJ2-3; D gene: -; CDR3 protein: CASSVVAADTQYF; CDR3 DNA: TGTGCCAGCAGCGTAGTGGCGGCGGATACGCAGTATTTT
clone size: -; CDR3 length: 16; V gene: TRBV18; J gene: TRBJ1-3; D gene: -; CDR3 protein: CASSREIGSSGNTIYF; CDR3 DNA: TGTGCCAGCTCGCGAGAGATTGGGAGCTCTGGAAACACCATATATTTT
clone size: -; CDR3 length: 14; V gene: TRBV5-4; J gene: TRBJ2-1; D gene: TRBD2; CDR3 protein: CASSLGLAANEQFF; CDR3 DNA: TGTGCCAGCAGCTTGGGACTAGCTGCGAATGAGCAGTTCTTC
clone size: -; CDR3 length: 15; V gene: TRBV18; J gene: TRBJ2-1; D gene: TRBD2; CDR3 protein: CASSPGTSGNNEQFF; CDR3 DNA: TGTGCCAGCTCACCGGGGACTAGCGGGAACAATGAGCAGTTCTTC
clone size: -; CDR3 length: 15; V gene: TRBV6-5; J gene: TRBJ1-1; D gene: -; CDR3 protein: CASTKGGLGNTEAFF; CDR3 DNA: TGTGCCAGCACCAAAGGTGGGCTCGGGAACACTGAAGCTTTCTTT
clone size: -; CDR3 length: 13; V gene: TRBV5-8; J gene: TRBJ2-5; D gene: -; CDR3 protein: CASSLFQQETQYF; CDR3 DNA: TGTGCCAGCAGCTTGTTCCAGCAAGAGACCCAGTACTTC
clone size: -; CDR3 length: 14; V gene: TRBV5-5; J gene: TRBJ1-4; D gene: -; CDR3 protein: CASRRDPTNEKLFF; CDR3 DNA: TGTGCCAGCAGAAGAGACCCAACTAATGAAAAACTGTTTTTT
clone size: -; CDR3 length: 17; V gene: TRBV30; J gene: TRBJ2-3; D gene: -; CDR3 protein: CAWSVPGGGERPDTQYF; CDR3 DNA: TGTGCCTGGAGTGTACCGGGCGGAGGTGAGCGTCCAGATACGCAGTATTTT
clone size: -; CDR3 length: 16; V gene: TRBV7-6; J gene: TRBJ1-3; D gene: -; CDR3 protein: CASSGGQGMGGNTIYF; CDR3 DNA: TGTGCCAGCAGCGGGGGACAAGGCATGGGAGGAAACACCATATATTTT
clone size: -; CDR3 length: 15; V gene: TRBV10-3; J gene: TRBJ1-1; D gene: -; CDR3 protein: CAISESLQENTEAFF; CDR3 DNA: TGTGCCATCAGTGAGTCGTTACAGGAGAACACTGAAGCTTTCTTT
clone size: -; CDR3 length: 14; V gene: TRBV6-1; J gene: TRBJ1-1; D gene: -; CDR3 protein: CASSDRGLNTEAFF; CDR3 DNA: TGTGCCAGCAGTGATCGGGGTTTGAACACTGAAGCTTTCTTT
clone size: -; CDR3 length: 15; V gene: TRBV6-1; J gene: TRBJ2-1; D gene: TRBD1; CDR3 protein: CASIGRTGAVGEQFF; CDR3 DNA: TGTGCCAGCATTGGCAGGACAGGGGCGGTTGGTGAGCAGTTCTTC
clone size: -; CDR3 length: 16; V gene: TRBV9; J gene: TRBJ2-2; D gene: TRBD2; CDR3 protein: CASSVGAGVNTGELFF; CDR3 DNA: TGTGCCAGCAGCGTAGGAGCGGGAGTCAACACCGGGGAGCTGTTTTTT
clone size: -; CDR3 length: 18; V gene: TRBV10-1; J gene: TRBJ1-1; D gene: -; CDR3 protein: CASSESTRLGRQNTEAFF; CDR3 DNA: TGCGCCAGCAGTGAGTCCACACGCCTGGGGAGACAGAACACTGAAGCTTTCTTT
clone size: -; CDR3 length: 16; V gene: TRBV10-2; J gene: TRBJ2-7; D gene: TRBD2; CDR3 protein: CASSRDSGGWKNEQYF; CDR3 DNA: TGCGCCAGCAGCCGCGACAGCGGGGGGTGGAAGAACGAGCAGTACTTC
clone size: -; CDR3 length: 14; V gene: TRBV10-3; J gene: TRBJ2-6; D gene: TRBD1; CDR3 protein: CAAQDRAGANVLTF; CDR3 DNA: TGTGCCGCTCAAGACAGGGCTGGGGCCAACGTCCTGACTTTC
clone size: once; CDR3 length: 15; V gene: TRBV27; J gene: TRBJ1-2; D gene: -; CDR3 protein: CASSSGGAEGYGYTF; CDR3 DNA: TGTGCCAGCAGTTCCGGGGGGGCGGAGGGGTATGGCTACACCTTC
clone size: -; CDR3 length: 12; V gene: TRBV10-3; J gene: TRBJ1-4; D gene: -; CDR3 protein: CAIKDLEEKLFF; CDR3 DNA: TGTGCCATCAAGGACCTCGAGGAGAAACTGTTTTTT
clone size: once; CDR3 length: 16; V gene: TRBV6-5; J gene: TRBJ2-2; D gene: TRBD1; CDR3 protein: CASSYADRIGTGELFF; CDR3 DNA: TGTGCCAGCAGTTACGCGGACAGGATTGGCACCGGGGAGCTGTTTTTT
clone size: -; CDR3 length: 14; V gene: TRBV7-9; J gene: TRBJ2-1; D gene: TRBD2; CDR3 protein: CASSGGSIYNEQFF; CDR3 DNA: TGTGCCAGCAGTGGCGGGAGTATCTACAATGAGCAGTTCTTC
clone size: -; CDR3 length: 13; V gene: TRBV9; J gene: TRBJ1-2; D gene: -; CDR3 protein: CASSPGRNYGYTF; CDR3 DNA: TGTGCCAGCAGCCCGGGACGGAACTATGGCTACACCTTC
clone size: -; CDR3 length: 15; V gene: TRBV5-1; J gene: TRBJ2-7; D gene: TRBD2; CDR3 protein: CASSLSTGTSDLQYF; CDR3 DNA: TGCGCCAGCAGCTTGTCGACCGGGACTAGCGATCTGCAGTACTTC
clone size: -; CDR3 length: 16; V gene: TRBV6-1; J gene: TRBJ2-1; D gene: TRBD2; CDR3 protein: CASSEWGTSGYNEQFF; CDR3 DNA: TGTGCCAGCAGTGAATGGGGGACTAGCGGCTACAATGAGCAGTTCTTC
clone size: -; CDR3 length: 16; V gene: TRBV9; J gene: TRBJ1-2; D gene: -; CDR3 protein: CASSPNIVRGEYGYTF; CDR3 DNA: TGTGCCAGCAGCCCCAACATCGTGCGGGGAGAATATGGCTACACCTTC
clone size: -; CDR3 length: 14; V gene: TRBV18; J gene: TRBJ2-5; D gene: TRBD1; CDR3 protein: CASSPTGDQETQYF; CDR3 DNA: TGTGCCAGCTCACCCACAGGGGACCAAGAGACCCAGTACTTC
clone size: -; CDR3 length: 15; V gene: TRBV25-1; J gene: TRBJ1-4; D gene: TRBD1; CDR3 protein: CAGRSGGSANEKLFF; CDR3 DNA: TGTGCCGGCAGATCAGGGGGCTCGGCTAATGAAAAACTGTTTTTT
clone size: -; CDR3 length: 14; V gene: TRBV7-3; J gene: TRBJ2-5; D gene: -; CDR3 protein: CASSLSQGQETQYF; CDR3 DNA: TGTGCCAGCAGCTTAAGCCAGGGACAAGAGACCCAGTACTTC
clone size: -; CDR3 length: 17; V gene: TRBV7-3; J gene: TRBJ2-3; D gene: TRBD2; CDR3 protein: CASSLGTSGSITDTQYF; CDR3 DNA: TGTGCCAGCAGCTTAGGGACTAGCGGGAGTATCACAGATACGCAGTATTTT
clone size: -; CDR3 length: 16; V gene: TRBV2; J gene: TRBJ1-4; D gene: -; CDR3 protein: CASSGETSATNEKLFF; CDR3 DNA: TGTGCCAGCAGTGGAGAGACAAGTGCAACTAATGAAAAACTGTTTTTT
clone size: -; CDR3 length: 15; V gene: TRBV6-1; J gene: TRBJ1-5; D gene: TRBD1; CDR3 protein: CASIRDRASNQPQHF; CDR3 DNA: TGTGCCAGCATACGGGACAGGGCCAGCAATCAGCCCCAGCATTTT
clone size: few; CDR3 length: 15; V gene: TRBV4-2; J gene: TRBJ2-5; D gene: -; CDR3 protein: CASSQDPKTKGTQYF; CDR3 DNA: TGTGCCAGCAGCCAAGATCCAAAGACCAAGGGGACCCAGTACTTC
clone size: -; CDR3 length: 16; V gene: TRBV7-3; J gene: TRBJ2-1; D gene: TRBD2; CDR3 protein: CASSLQMGLGSNEQFF; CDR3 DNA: TGTGCCAGCAGCTTACAGATGGGACTAGGATCCAATGAGCAGTTCTTC
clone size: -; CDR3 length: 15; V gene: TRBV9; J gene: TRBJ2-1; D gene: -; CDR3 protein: CASSVVGGYHNEQFF; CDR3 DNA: TGTGCCAGCAGCGTAGTCGGGGGCTACCACAACGAGCAGTTCTTC
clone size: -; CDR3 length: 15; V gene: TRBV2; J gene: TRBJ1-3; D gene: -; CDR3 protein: CASSLQGPSGNTIYF; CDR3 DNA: TGTGCCAGCAGTCTTCAGGGACCCTCTGGAAACACCATATATTTT
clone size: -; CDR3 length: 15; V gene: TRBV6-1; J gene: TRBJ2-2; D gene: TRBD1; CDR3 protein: CASRTGDANTGELFF; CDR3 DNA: TGTGCCAGCAGGACAGGGGACGCGAACACCGGGGAGCTGTTTTTT
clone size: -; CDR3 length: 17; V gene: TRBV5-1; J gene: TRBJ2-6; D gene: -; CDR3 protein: CASSTRTAVSGANVLTF; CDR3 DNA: TGCGCCAGCAGCACCCGGACGGCCGTCTCTGGGGCCAACGTCCTGACTTTC
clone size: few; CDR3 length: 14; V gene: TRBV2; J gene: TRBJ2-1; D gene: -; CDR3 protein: CASSSISGPPGQFF; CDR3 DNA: TGTGCCAGCAGTTCCATTTCGGGGCCACCAGGGCAGTTCTTC
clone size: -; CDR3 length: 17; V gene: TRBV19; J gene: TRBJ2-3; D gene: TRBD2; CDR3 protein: CASRHGAGGPSTDTQYF; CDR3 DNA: TGTGCCAGTAGACACGGAGCGGGGGGCCCCAGCACAGATACGCAGTATTTT
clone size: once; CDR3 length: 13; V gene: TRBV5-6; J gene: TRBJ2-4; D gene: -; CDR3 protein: CASSVFGQNIQYF; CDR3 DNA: TGTGCCAGCAGCGTGTTCGGGCAAAACATTCAGTACTTC
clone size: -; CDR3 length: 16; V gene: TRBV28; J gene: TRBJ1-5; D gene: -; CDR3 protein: CASSHFRGNGNQPQHF; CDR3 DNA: TGTGCCAGCAGTCACTTTAGGGGAAACGGCAATCAGCCCCAGCATTTT
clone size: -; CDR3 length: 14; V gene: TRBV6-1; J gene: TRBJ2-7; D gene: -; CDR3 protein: CASSEKGRVGEQYF; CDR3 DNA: TGTGCCAGCAGTGAAAAGGGCAGGGTAGGGGAGCAGTACTTC
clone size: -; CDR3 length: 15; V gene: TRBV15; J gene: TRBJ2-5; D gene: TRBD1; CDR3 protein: CATSRDRGQGETQYF; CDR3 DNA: TGTGCCACCAGCAGAGATAGGGGGCAAGGGGAGACCCAGTACTTC
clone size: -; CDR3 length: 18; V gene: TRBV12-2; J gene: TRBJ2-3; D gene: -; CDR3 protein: CASRLAGGRGLSTDTQYF; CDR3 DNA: TGTGCAAGTCGCTTGGCGGGCGGCAGGGGCCTTAGCACAGATACGCAGTATTTT
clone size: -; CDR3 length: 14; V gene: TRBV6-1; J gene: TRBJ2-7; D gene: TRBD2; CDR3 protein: CASSVSGRADEQYF; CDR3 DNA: TGTGCCAGCAGTGTTAGCGGGAGGGCCGACGAGCAGTACTTC
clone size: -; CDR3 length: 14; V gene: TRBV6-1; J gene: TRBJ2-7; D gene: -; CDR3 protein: CASSGAQVSYEQYF; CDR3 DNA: TGTGCCAGCAGTGGGGCCCAAGTCTCCTACGAGCAGTACTTC
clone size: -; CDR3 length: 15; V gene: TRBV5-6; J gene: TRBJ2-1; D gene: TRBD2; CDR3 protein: CASSSFGLEGDEQFF; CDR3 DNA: TGTGCCAGCAGCTCCTTTGGACTAGAAGGCGATGAGCAGTTCTTC
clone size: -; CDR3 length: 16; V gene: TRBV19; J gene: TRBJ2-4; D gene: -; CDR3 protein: CASSINRRPAKNIQYF; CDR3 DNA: TGTGCCAGTAGTATAAACAGGCGACCCGCCAAAAACATTCAGTACTTC
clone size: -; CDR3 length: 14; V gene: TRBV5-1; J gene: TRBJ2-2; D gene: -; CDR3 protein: CASSLGRDGGELFF; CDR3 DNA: TGCGCCAGCAGCTTGGGTCGGGACGGCGGGGAGCTGTTTTTT
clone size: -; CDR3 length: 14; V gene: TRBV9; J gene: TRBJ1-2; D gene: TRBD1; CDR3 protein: CASTGDRGREGYTF; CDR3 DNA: TGTGCCAGCACGGGGGACAGGGGGCGCGAAGGCTACACCTTC
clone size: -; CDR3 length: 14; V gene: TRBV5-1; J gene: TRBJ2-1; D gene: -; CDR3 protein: CASSLGDRLGEQFF; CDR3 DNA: TGCGCCAGCAGCTTGGGAGACAGACTTGGCGAGCAGTTCTTC
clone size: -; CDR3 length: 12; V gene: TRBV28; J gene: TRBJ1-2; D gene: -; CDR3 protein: CASSLLDYGYTF; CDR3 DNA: TGTGCCAGCAGTTTATTGGACTATGGCTACACCTTC
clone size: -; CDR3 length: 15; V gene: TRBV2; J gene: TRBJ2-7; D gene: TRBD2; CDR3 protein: CASSATSGGPYEQYF; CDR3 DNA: TGTGCCAGCAGCGCTACTAGCGGGGGGCCCTACGAGCAGTACTTC